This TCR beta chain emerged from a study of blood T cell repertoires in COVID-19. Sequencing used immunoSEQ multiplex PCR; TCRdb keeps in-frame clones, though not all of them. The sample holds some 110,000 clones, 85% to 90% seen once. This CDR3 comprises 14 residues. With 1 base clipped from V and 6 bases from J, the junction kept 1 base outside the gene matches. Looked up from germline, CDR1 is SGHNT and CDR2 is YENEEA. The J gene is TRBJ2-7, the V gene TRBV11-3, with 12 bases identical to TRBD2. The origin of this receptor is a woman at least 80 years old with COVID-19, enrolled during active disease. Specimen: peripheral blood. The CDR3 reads CASSLGLAGAEQYF. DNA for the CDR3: TGTGCCAGCAGCTTAGGACTAGCGGGAGCCGAGCAGTACTTC.